The 30 T cell receptor beta chains presented below share a single source sample, sequenced in a study of blood T cell repertoires in COVID-19. Profiling relied on immunoSEQ multiplex PCR, and the TCRdb table lists in-frame clones only, not all of them. The repertoire holds about 150,000 clones, with approximately 80% as singletons. The sample consisted of peripheral blood. The receptor source for this set is a woman aged 60 to 75 with COVID-19, enrolled during active disease.

This chain joins TRBV3-1 (or the pseudogene TRBV3-2) and TRBJ1-1; D not certain. V dropped 2 bases and J dropped 1 base, with 11 bases sitting between them. Germline loops: CDR1 LGHDT, CDR2 YNNKEL (reference sequence). This CDR3 region has 15 residues. The CDR3 DNA sequence: TGTGCCAGCAGCCAATGGCGGGTGACGAACACTGAAGCTTTCTTT. Protein sequence: CASSQWRVTNTEAFF.

CDR3 in amino acids: CAARGPLTEAFF. In DNA form, the CDR3 reads TGTGCCGCCAGGGGACCCTTGACTGAAGCTTTCTTT. The chain carries TRBV10-3 and TRBJ1-1, with a weak D call TRBD1 (6 bases). CDR3 size: 12 residues. Germline lookup yields CDR1 ENHRY and CDR2 SYGVKD. The V gene lost 11 bases and the J gene lost 5 bases, with 15 bases spanning the gap.

The CDR3 protein is CASSVASGSGPYEQYF. In nucleotides, the CDR3 is TGTGCCAGCAGCGTAGCTAGCGGGAGTGGGCCCTACGAGCAGTACTTC. The chain carries TRBV9 and TRBJ2-7; 10 bases line up with TRBD2. From germline, CDR1 is SGDLS and CDR2 YYNGEE. Trimming cost V 0 bases and J 2 bases; bases outside gene matches: 5. CDR3 length: 16 amino acids.

CDR3 coding DNA: TGCGCCAGCAGCTTGGACTCTTATGGCTACACCTTC. This gives the protein CASSLDSYGYTF. This rearrangement joins TRBV5-1 to TRBJ1-2, with D hard to call. The germline CDR1 and CDR2 sequences are SGHRS and YFSETQ. The V end lost 0 bases, the J end lost 5 bases, and 5 bases lay between the germline ends. CDR3 length equals 12 residues.

The chain links TRBV29-1 to TRBJ1-1; 11 positions agree with TRBD1. Losses at the gene ends were 3 bases for V and 5 bases for J; bases not matched to a gene: 2. Looked up from germline, CDR1 is SQVTM and CDR2 is ANQGSEA. This CDR3 comprises 13 residues. This CDR3 reads CSVEDRGRTEAFF. The CDR3 DNA is TGCAGCGTTGAGGACAGGGGGCGAACTGAAGCTTTCTTT.

This chain joins TRBV6-5 and TRBJ2-7; D may be TRBD2 (6 bases). V was cut by 5 bases and J by 4 bases, with 12 bases left in between. Germline CDR1 MNHEY, CDR2 SVGAGI. The CDR3 contains 13 residues. The CDR3 DNA sequence: TGTGCCAGCAGTATGACGGCGGGGTACGAGCAGTACGTC. Translating gives CASSMTAGYEQYV.

This clone was counted between two and nine times. The chain recombines TRBV27 with TRBJ2-7; no definite D call. CDR1 and CDR2 (germline): MNHEY, SMNVEV (reference sequence). V shed 2 bases and J shed 6 bases, with 17 bases lying between them. This CDR3 contains 15 residues. CDR3 DNA: TGTGCCAGCAGTTTAAACAGTGTCCTGTTGCGCGAGCAGTACTTC. Its translation: CASSLNSVLLREQYF.

The chain employs TRBV6-6 and TRBJ1-4; D might be TRBD1 (5 bases). Germline CDR1 is MNHNY and CDR2 is SVGAGI (reference sequence). Trimming left V 5 bases short and J 5 bases short, with 9 bases between. This CDR3 spans 13 amino acids. DNA of the CDR3: TGTGCCAGCAGTACACAGGTAAATGAAAAACTGTTTTTT. It specifies CASSTQVNEKLFF.

Written as DNA, the CDR3 is TGTGCCAGCAGCTACGACAGGGGAGGAACCGGGGAGCTGTTTTTT. Amino acid sequence: CASSYDRGGTGELFF. This rearrangement joins TRBV6-5 to TRBJ2-2; 8 nucleotides agree with TRBD1. From germline, CDR1 is MNHEY and CDR2 SVGAGI. This CDR3 has 15 amino acids. J was trimmed by 5 bases and V by 6 bases; bases with no gene match: 8.

The chain has TRBV10-1 and TRBJ2-3; TRBD1 might be the D (6 bases). This CDR3 spans 16 amino acids. The V and J ends lost 4 bases and 3 bases respectively, with 17 bases between them. The germline CDR1 and CDR2 sequences are WNHNN and SYGVQD (reference sequence). As DNA, the CDR3 is TGCGCCAGCAGTGGACGCAGGGGTCTCCAAACAGATACGCAGTATTTT. Its translation: CASSGRRGLQTDTQYF.

The chain recombines TRBV5-1 with TRBJ1-4; 7 nucleotides match TRBD1. CDR1 is SGHRS, CDR2 YFSETQ, per germline. This CDR3 contains 15 residues. V trimming: 4 bases; J trimming: 5 bases; junction bases outside the gene matches: 8. Here the CDR3 DNA reads TGCGCCAGCAGCCAGATACAGGGGAAGAATGAAAAACTGTTTTTT. It specifies CASSQIQGKNEKLFF.

This sequence joins TRBV2 and TRBJ1-4, with no clear D. Trimming pared 1 base from V and 8 bases from J, leaving 11 bases between. Germline V CDR1 and CDR2: SNHLY, FYNNEI. This CDR3 is built from 14 residues. This CDR3 reads CASSEVGSGEKLFF. The DNA for the CDR3 is TGTGCCAGCAGTGAAGTGGGGAGCGGGGAAAAACTGTTTTTT.

This clone has a single count. V gene TRBV6-2 or TRBV6-3 combines with J gene TRBJ2-3; the match to TRBD1 covers 9 bases. The CDR3 runs to 14 residues. Losses at the gene ends were 6 bases for V and 4 bases for J; bases not matched to a gene: 5. Germline CDR1 MNHEY, CDR2 SVGEGT. CDR3 sequence reads: CASSSRTGADTQYF. DNA of the CDR3: TGTGCCAGCAGCTCCCGGACAGGGGCAGATACGCAGTATTTT.

The chain couples TRBV7-2 to TRBJ1-2; the D gene is possibly TRBD1 (6 bases). The germline CDR1 and CDR2 sequences are SGHTA and FQGNSA. Trimming took off 5 bases at V and 5 bases at J, with 21 bases between the two ends. This CDR3 has 16 residues. This CDR3 reads CASSPFLTGKEYGYTF. The CDR3 nucleotides are TGTGCCAGCAGCCCCTTCCTGACAGGAAAGGAATATGGCTACACCTTC.

The V and J genes are TRBV7-9 and TRBJ1-5; D uncertain. This CDR3 is built from 18 residues. Trimming left V 3 bases short and J 5 bases short, with 23 bases between. Germline V gene sequence: CDR1 SEHNR, CDR2 FQNEAQ (reference sequence). This CDR3 is CASSFSKGGLKRDQPQHF. Here the CDR3 DNA reads TGTGCCAGCAGCTTCTCCAAGGGAGGACTCAAGCGGGATCAGCCCCAGCATTTT.

The chain combines TRBV19 with TRBJ2-1, with 7 nucleotides matching TRBD1. Germline V gene lookup returns CDR1 LNHDA and CDR2 SQIVND (reference sequence). The V and J ends lost 6 bases and 6 bases, in that order; junction bases with no gene match: 5. This CDR3 comprises 13 residues. Written as DNA, the CDR3 is TGTGCCAGTAGGGGACAGCTTCTCAATGAGCAGTTCTTC. This gives the protein CASRGQLLNEQFF.

CDR3 DNA sequence: TGTGCCAGTAGTATTCACAGGGGCAATCAGCCCCAGCATTTT. Encoded protein: CASSIHRGNQPQHF. This chain joins TRBV19 and TRBJ1-5, with TRBD1 as a possible D gene (6 bases). Germline V CDR1 and CDR2: LNHDA, SQIVND (reference sequence). The CDR3 extends over 14 amino acids. V was trimmed by 3 bases and J by 2 bases, leaving 8 bases between them.

This clone has more than one count but fewer than ten. The V call is TRBV7-2, the J call TRBJ1-2; 12 nucleotides align to TRBD1. Germline V gene data show CDR1 as SGHTA and CDR2 as FQGNSA. The CDR3 length is 14 residues. Trimming took 5 bases from V and 9 from J; bases not matched to a gene: 7. CDR3 loop: CASSGGTGGVSYTF. Written as DNA, the CDR3 is TGTGCCAGCAGCGGAGGGACAGGGGGCGTCAGCTACACCTTC.

This clone was observed a few times. V gene TRBV19 combines with J gene TRBJ1-4; weak D call: TRBD1 (6 bases). This CDR3 contains 15 residues. V lost 2 bases and J 5 bases, leaving 12 bases between the germline ends. CDR1 and CDR2 (germline): LNHDA, SQIVND (reference sequence). In nucleotides, the CDR3 is TGTGCCAGTAGTATACAGGGTAGGGGGAATGAAAAACTGTTTTTT. Translated: CASSIQGRGNEKLFF.

The rearrangement joins TRBV20-1 to TRBJ1-6, with D unresolved. CDR1 is DFQATT and CDR2 is SNEGSKA in the germline V gene (reference sequence). This CDR3 region has 14 residues. The V end was cut by 3 bases, the J end by 10 bases, with 16 bases between. DNA of the CDR3: TGCAGTGCTAGTCCTTACAGTCACGCGTCACCCCTCCACTTT. It yields the protein CSASPYSHASPLHF.

Only one count was recorded for this clone. The chain joins TRBV5-6 to TRBJ1-2; D perhaps matches TRBD1 (5 bases). This CDR3 contains 14 residues. The germline V gene encodes CDR1 SGHDT and CDR2 YYEEEE. V lost 3 bases, J lost 6 bases, and 15 bases lay in between. The CDR3, as DNA: TGTGCCAGCAGCTACTTCCCCAGGGCGGATGGCTACACCTTC. It encodes CASSYFPRADGYTF.

The rearrangement links TRBV10-3 to TRBJ2-1; 9 positions match TRBD2. From germline, CDR1 is ENHRY and CDR2 SYGVKD. The CDR3 covers 12 residues. Trimming at V came to 5 bases and at J to 13 bases, leaving 6 bases not matched to a gene. The CDR3 sequence: CAISLGGGAQFF. In DNA, the CDR3 is TGTGCCATCAGTCTCGGCGGGGGGGCCCAGTTCTTC.

V gene TRBV18 combines with J gene TRBJ1-2; TRBD1 is a possible D gene (5 bases). CDR3 size: 15 residues. The germline V gene encodes CDR1 KGHSH and CDR2 LQKENI. V was shortened by 4 bases and J by 5 bases, with 17 bases between the two germline ends. In nucleotides, the CDR3 is TGTGCCAGCTCACTAACAGGACTATCGGGGTATGGCTACACCTTC. Its translation: CASSLTGLSGYGYTF.

This rearrangement joins TRBV5-1 to TRBJ2-1; no definite D call. The CDR3 extends over 15 amino acids. CDR1 SGHRS and CDR2 YFSETQ come from the germline V gene. Trimming removed 5 bases at V and 7 bases at J, with 19 bases between. The CDR3 here is CASSRGSLRENEQFF. CDR3 nucleotides: TGCGCCAGCAGTCGCGGCAGCCTCAGAGAAAATGAGCAGTTCTTC.

This chain connects TRBV3-1 (or the pseudogene TRBV3-2) to TRBJ2-5, with TRBD1 identical over 7 bases. Germline assignment: CDR1 LGHDT and CDR2 YNNKEL (reference sequence). This CDR3 spans 14 amino acids. Germline trimming cut 1 base from V and 2 bases from J; bases unmatched to any gene: 1. The CDR3 reads CASSQATGQETQYF. CDR3 sequence (DNA): TGTGCCAGCAGCCAAGCGACAGGGCAAGAGACCCAGTACTTC.

The chain couples TRBV6-6 to TRBJ2-7, with 9 bases matching TRBD1. V shed 5 bases and J 3 bases; nucleotides not matched to a gene: 14. Looked up from germline, CDR1 is MNHNY and CDR2 is SVGAGI (reference sequence). CDR3 size: 17 residues. The CDR3 DNA is TGTGCCAGCAGTCGAGTACCCTCGGGACAGGGCTTCTACGAGCAGTACTTC. Protein: CASSRVPSGQGFYEQYF.

The V call is TRBV6-5, the J call TRBJ1-5; a possible D gene is TRBD1 (5 bases). Germline CDR1 reads MNHEY; CDR2 reads SVGAGI. V shed 7 bases and J shed 5 bases, with 9 bases lying between them. The CDR3 covers 12 residues. The CDR3: CASKEGYQPQHF. CDR3 bases: TGTGCCAGCAAGGAGGGGTATCAGCCCCAGCATTTT.

The CDR3 reads CASSESRPGTGVTEAFF. In nucleotides, the CDR3 is TGCGCCAGCAGTGAGTCCCGTCCCGGGACAGGGGTTACTGAAGCTTTCTTT. The chain combines TRBV10-1 with TRBJ1-1, with 10 bases aligning to TRBD1. Germline CDR1 and CDR2: WNHNN and SYGVQD (reference sequence). The CDR3 spans 17 residues. J lost 5 bases, V lost 0 bases, and 9 bases had no gene match.

The rearrangement links TRBV11-2 to TRBJ2-5, with 7 bases aligning to TRBD2. The V and J ends lost 6 bases and 0 bases, in that order; junction bases with no gene match: 16. Germline V lookup: CDR1 SGHAT, CDR2 FQNNGV. This CDR3 has 18 amino acids. CDR3 in DNA: TGTGCCAGCAGGTTACTTACTAGCGCGTTATTGTACCAAGAGACCCAGTACTTC. Its translation: CASRLLTSALLYQETQYF.

V gene TRBV21-1 combines with J gene TRBJ1-4; the table's D call, TRBD1, was not checked against the DNA. TRBV21-1 is marked as a pseudogene. The CDR3 runs 17 residues. In nucleotides, the CDR3 is TGTGCCAGCACCCCCCACAAAGGAGGACAGTTTAATGAAAAACTGTTTTTT. It yields the protein CASTPHKGGQFNEKLFF.